The clone carrying this T cell receptor (beta chain) was seen a few times. What it recognizes is unknown. The data were obtained in a study of post-analysis software for immune sequencing data. Germline values: CDR1 SGHRS, CDR2 YFSETQ. Trimming removed 3 bases from V and 9 bases from J, with 13 bases in between. The CDR3 consists of 13 residues. General observations from the study: Higher frequency in patients than in controls was seen for roughly five TRBV segments, with TRBV5-6, TRBV5-1 and TRBV20-1 among them.

Tagging with unique molecular identifiers was a feature of the TCR beta cDNA libraries. TCRdb redid the calling of the PCR reads with MiXCR, one entry per CDR3 protein. The data show hundreds of thousands of distinct CDR3 sequences, roughly 40% seen once. The source of this sequence is a girl aged 2 to 10 with multiple sclerosis. The chain combines TRBV5-1 with TRBJ2-1, with D unresolved. Sequencing used blood. The CDR3 sequence is CASSSGEGPEQFF. In nucleotides, the CDR3 is TGCGCCAGCAGCTCGGGCGAAGGGCCTGAGCAGTTCTTC. Looking up the rest from reference TRBV5-1 and TRBJ2-1 gives the full variable domain: KAGVTQTPRYLIKTRGQQVTLSCSPISGHRSVSWYQQTPGQGLQFLFEYFSETQRNKGNFPGRFSGRQFSNSRSEMNVSTLELGDSALYLCASSSGEGPEQFFGPGTRLTVL.